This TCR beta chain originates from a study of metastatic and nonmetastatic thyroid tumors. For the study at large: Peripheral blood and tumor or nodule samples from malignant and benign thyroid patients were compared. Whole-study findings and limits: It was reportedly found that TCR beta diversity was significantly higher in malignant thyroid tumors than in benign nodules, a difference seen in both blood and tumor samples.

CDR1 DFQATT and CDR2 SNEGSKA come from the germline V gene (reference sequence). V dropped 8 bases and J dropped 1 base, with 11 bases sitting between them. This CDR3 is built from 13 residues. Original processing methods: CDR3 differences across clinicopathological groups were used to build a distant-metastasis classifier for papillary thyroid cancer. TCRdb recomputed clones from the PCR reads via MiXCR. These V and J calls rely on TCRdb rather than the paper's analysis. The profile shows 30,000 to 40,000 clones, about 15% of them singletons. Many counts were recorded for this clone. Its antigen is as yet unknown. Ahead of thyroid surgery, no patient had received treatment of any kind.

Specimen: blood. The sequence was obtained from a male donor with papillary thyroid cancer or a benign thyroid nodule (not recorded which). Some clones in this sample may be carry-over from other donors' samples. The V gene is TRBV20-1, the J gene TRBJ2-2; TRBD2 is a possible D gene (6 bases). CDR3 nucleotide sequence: TGCAGTTCTGGACTACAGAACACCGGGGAGCTGTTTTTT. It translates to CSSGLQNTGELFF.